This passage covers 20 T cell receptor beta chains from one sample sequenced in a study of blood T cell repertoires in COVID-19. Only in-frame clones appear in the TCRdb table, and some are missing; sequencing was by immunoSEQ multiplex PCR. The sample has roughly 250,000 clones, around 85% seen once. The source material was peripheral blood. The receptors originated from a woman in her 40s with active or convalescent COVID-19.

The chain is built from TRBV30 and TRBJ1-2; possible D gene TRBD1, 6 bases. This CDR3 region has 11 residues. Germline CDR1 reads GTSNPN; CDR2 reads SVGIG (reference sequence). V dropped 8 bases and J dropped 7 bases, with 14 bases sitting between them. CDR3: CAQKRGGGYTF. The CDR3 DNA follows: TGTGCCCAGAAGAGGGGGGGTGGCTACACCTTC. Supplemented by reference TRBV30 and TRBJ1-2, the full variable domain reads SQTIHQWPATLVQPVGSPLSLECTVEGTSNPNLYWYRQAAGRGLQLLFYSVGIGQISSEVPQNLSASRPQDRQFILSSKKLLLSDSGFYLCAQKRGGGYTFGSGTRLTVV.

The chain links TRBV7-3 to TRBJ2-1, with a tentative D call TRBD2 (5 bases). Trimming pared 5 bases from V and 5 bases from J, leaving 10 bases between. This CDR3 has 13 residues. Germline values: CDR1 SGHTA, CDR2 FQGTGA. CDR3 region: CASSPGEHNEQFF. CDR3 nucleotide sequence: TGTGCCAGCAGCCCCGGGGAACACAATGAGCAGTTCTTC.

The V and J genes are TRBV27 and TRBJ1-1; 10 nucleotides agree with TRBD1. Trimming cost V 5 bases and J 6 bases; bases outside gene matches: 9. Per germline, CDR1 MNHEY and CDR2 SMNVEV (reference sequence). The CDR3 consists of 15 residues. Here the CDR3 reads CASSRGTGATPEAFF. The CDR3 bases are TGTGCCAGCAGTAGAGGGACAGGGGCGACCCCTGAAGCTTTCTTT.

This chain connects TRBV2 to TRBJ1-2; tentative D call: TRBD1 (6 bases). This CDR3 comprises 13 residues. Germline CDR1 is SNHLY and CDR2 is FYNNEI. Trimming stripped 3 bases from V and 3 bases from J, with 8 bases between. The CDR3 DNA reads as TGTGCCAGCAGTGATCAGGGGTACTATGGCTACACCTTC. This sequence encodes CASSDQGYYGYTF.

J is TRBJ1-2 and V is TRBV4-1; a weak D match, TRBD1 (5 bases). There are 14 residues in the CDR3. The germline gives CDR1 MGHRA, CDR2 YSYEKL. Trimming left V 4 bases short and J 1 base short, with 10 bases between. The CDR3 coding sequence is TGCGCCAGCAGCCTCGATAGGGGTAACTATGGCTACACCTTC. Protein product: CASSLDRGNYGYTF.

The rearrangement links TRBV19 to TRBJ1-1; 7 nucleotides line up with TRBD1. The V segment lost 6 bases and the J segment 0 bases; nucleotides outside the gene matches: 7. The CDR3 is 15 amino acids. The germline V gene has CDR1 LNHDA and CDR2 SQIVND (reference sequence). CDR3 region: CASRPIQGLNTEAFF. The CDR3 nucleotides are TGTGCCAGTAGGCCTATACAGGGGCTGAACACTGAAGCTTTCTTT.

This clone has only one observation. The chain has TRBV5-1 and TRBJ1-4; D is perhaps TRBD1 (6 bases). The V gene lost 7 bases and the J gene lost 4 bases, with 14 bases spanning the gap. CDR3 length: 14 residues. CDR1 and CDR2 from the germline V gene are SGHRS and YFSETQ. CDR3 DNA sequence: TGCGCCAGCGCTCGTTGGGACAATAATGAAAAACTGTTTTTT. Its protein product is CASARWDNNEKLFF. Together with reference TRBV5-1 and TRBJ1-4, the CDR3 gives the full variable domain: KAGVTQTPRYLIKTRGQQVTLSCSPISGHRSVSWYQQTPGQGLQFLFEYFSETQRNKGNFPGRFSGRQFSNSRSEMNVSTLELGDSALYLCASARWDNNEKLFFGSGTQLSVL.

The CDR3 DNA reads as TGTGCCAGCAGCTTCAGGGCCCCCTCCTACAATGAGCAGTTCTTC. Translating gives CASSFRAPSYNEQFF. This rearrangement joins TRBV7-6 to TRBJ2-1, with D possibly matching TRBD1 (5 bases). The CDR3 runs 15 residues. Per the germline V gene, CDR1 is SGHVS and CDR2 is FNYEAQ. Trimming removed 3 bases at V and 0 bases at J, with 9 bases between.

This chain connects TRBV27 to TRBJ1-1; D might be TRBD1 (6 bases). Germline CDR1 is MNHEY and CDR2 is SMNVEV (reference sequence). V dropped 4 bases and J dropped 3 bases, with 15 bases sitting between them. The CDR3 has 15 residues. As DNA, the CDR3 is TGTGCCAGCAGTTCCTCACAGGGTACGGACACTGAAGCTTTCTTT. This gives the protein CASSSSQGTDTEAFF.

This chain links TRBV24-1 with TRBJ2-2, with D perhaps TRBD2 (5 bases). V lost 4 bases and J 6 bases, leaving 14 bases between the germline ends. The CDR3 is 15 residues long. Per germline, CDR1 KGHDR and CDR2 SFDVKD. The CDR3 reads CATSDPTLVAGELFF. As DNA, the CDR3 is TGTGCCACCAGTGACCCAACACTAGTTGCCGGGGAGCTGTTTTTT.

This clone showed up just once. This chain uses TRBV18 with TRBJ1-1, with no clear D. V dropped 2 bases and J dropped 4 bases, with 11 bases sitting between them. CDR3 length: 14 residues. The germline CDR1 and CDR2 sequences are KGHSH and LQKENI. CDR3 sequence: CASSPNKAGTEAFF. CDR3 sequence (DNA): TGTGCCAGCTCACCAAACAAAGCGGGCACTGAAGCTTTCTTT. Full variable domain (remainder filled in from reference TRBV18 and TRBJ1-1): NAGVMQNPRHLVRRRGQEARLRCSPMKGHSHVYWYRQLPEEGLKFMVYLQKENIIDESGMPKERFSAEFPKEGPSILRIQQVVRGDSAAYFCASSPNKAGTEAFFGQGTRLTVV.

The chain employs TRBV9 and TRBJ2-5; no reliable D call. CDR3 length equals 12 residues. Germline CDR1 reads SGDLS; CDR2 reads YYNGEE. With 3 bases removed from V and 6 bases from J, the gap between germline ends came to 9 bases. The CDR3 nucleotides are TGTGCCAGCAGCGGGAGAACGCAGACCCAGTACTTC. The encoded protein is CASSGRTQTQYF. The full variable domain, completed using reference TRBV9 and TRBJ2-5, is DSGVTQTPKHLITATGQRVTLRCSPRSGDLSVYWYQQSLDQGLQFLIQYYNGEERAKGNILERFSAQQFPDLHSELNLSSLELGDSALYFCASSGRTQTQYFGPGTRLLVL.

The rearrangement joins TRBV29-1 to TRBJ1-2; TRBD1 matches at 10 bases. The CDR3 totals 13 residues. The germline V gene encodes CDR1 SQVTM and CDR2 ANQGSEA. Trimming removed 7 bases from V and 0 bases from J; junction bases left unmatched: 2. CDR3 sequence: CSGGTGANYGYTF. CDR3 in DNA: TGCAGCGGGGGGACAGGGGCTAACTATGGCTACACCTTC.

J is TRBJ1-6 and V is TRBV2; D is uncertain. The V gene's germline CDR1 is SNHLY and CDR2 FYNNEI. The CDR3 length is 16 residues. Trimming removed 6 bases from V and 7 bases from J, with 19 bases in between. DNA for the CDR3: TGTGCCAGCAGAACGGCTACGGCTGGGAGGAATTCACCCCTCCACTTT. It is translated as CASRTATAGRNSPLHF.

The chain is built from TRBV5-4 and TRBJ1-1; tentative D call: TRBD1 (5 bases). Germline lookup yields CDR1 SGHNT and CDR2 YYREEE (reference sequence). The CDR3 has 15 amino acids. V lost 4 bases and J 5 bases, leaving 18 bases between the germline ends. This CDR3 is CASSPEVARGTEAFF. The CDR3 region has the DNA TGTGCCAGCAGCCCCGAGGTGGCTCGGGGGACTGAAGCTTTCTTT.

V and J are TRBV5-1 and TRBJ2-2; 7 bases line up with TRBD1. Germline-derived CDR1 and CDR2 are SGHRS and YFSETQ. The V and J ends lost 3 bases and 0 bases, in that order; junction bases with no gene match: 2. The CDR3 has 15 amino acids. CDR3 region: CASSWGQSNTGELFF. In DNA, the CDR3 is TGCGCCAGCAGCTGGGGACAGTCGAACACCGGGGAGCTGTTTTTT.

V gene TRBV4-2 combines with J gene TRBJ2-1; 10 positions agree with TRBD2. J was trimmed by 7 bases and V by 1 base; bases with no gene match: 7. This CDR3 has 16 residues. In germline, CDR1 is LGHNA, CDR2 YNFKEQ. The CDR3 DNA is TGTGCCAGCAGCCAAGGGCGAACTAGCGGGGAAAATGAGCAGTTCTTC. Residues: CASSQGRTSGENEQFF.

The chain uses TRBV5-1 and TRBJ1-6; tentatively, D is TRBD1 (6 bases). This CDR3 region has 14 residues. The V gene's germline CDR1 is SGHRS and CDR2 YFSETQ. V lost 4 bases to trimming and J lost 8 bases, with 13 bases between them. In DNA, the CDR3 is TGCGCCAGCAGCACCGGACAGACTTATTCACCCCTCCACTTT. Amino acids: CASSTGQTYSPLHF.

The genes are TRBV19 and TRBJ2-7, with a possible D match to TRBD1 (7 bases). This CDR3 comprises 13 residues. The germline V and J ends were trimmed by 5 bases and 6 bases, with 14 bases remaining between them. The germline CDR1 and CDR2 sequences are LNHDA and SQIVND (reference sequence). CDR3 nucleotides: TGTGCCAGTAGTTTCCGACAGGGAGGCGAGCAGTACGTC. It codes for CASSFRQGGEQYV.

This clone has just one count. The chain is built from TRBV19 and TRBJ1-5; D gene uncertain. Germline V gene sequence: CDR1 LNHDA, CDR2 SQIVND (reference sequence). The CDR3 contains 15 residues. V lost 5 bases and J 0 bases, leaving 11 bases between the germline ends. The CDR3 loop reads CASSSGQYSNQPQHF. The CDR3 nucleotides are TGTGCCAGTAGTTCTGGGCAATATAGCAATCAGCCCCAGCATTTT.